These T cell receptor beta chains were read from a single sample in a study of brain metastases from non-small cell lung cancer. Only in-frame clones appear in the TCRdb table, and some are missing; sequencing was by immunoSEQ multiplex PCR. The data show 850 to 1,000 clones, approximately 89% seen once. Sequenced material: tumor-adjacent normal tissue. The receptors derive from a donor over 35 with non-small cell lung cancer. CDR3s include the opening cysteine and the closing phenylalanine or tryptophan. A D gene is named only where the DNA matches it firmly. Some rows mark clone size as missing; the rest say once, few, many or name a class of expanded clone.

once	TRBV25-1	TRBJ1-5	-	17	CASARGGVPYSNQPQHF	TGTGCCAGCGCACGGGGCGGCGTGCCCTATAGCAATCAGCCCCAGCATTTT
-	TRBV12-2	TRBJ2-4	-	14	CASRPGAGDDIQYF	TGTGCAAGTCGCCCTGGGGCAGGGGATGACATTCAGTACTTC
-	TRBV5-1	TRBJ2-7	-	15	CASSLELLWPYEQYF	TGCGCCAGCAGCTTGGAACTGTTATGGCCCTACGAGCAGTACTTC
-	TRBV6-6	TRBJ1-2	TRBD1	14	CASRPIPGGYGYTF	TGTGCCAGCAGACCAATCCCAGGGGGCTATGGCTACACCTTC
-	TRBV2	TRBJ2-4	-	15	CASSGWGVGKNIQYF	TGTGCCAGCAGTGGATGGGGGGTAGGGAAAAACATTCAGTACTTC
once	TRBV11-3	TRBJ2-3	-	14	CASSSFSRTDTQYF	TGTGCCAGCAGCTCGTTCTCTCGCACAGATACGCAGTATTTT
-	TRBV5-6	TRBJ1-6	-	12	CASSLFGSPLHF	TGTGCCAGCAGCTTGTTCGGTTCACCCCTCCACTTT
-	TRBV6-1	TRBJ2-3	TRBD2	17	CASSAGLAGGPRDTQYF	TGTGCCAGCAGTGCGGGTTTAGCGGGGGGGCCTCGAGATACGCAGTATTTT
-	TRBV21-1	TRBJ2-5	-	16	CASSKSTSGTGETQYF	TGTGCCAGCAGCAAATCGACTAGCGGGACGGGAGAGACCCAGTACTTC
-	TRBV30	TRBJ2-2	-	11	CAWSIFGELFF	TGTGCCTGGAGTATTTTTGGGGAGCTGTTTTTT
-	TRBV28	TRBJ1-5	-	13	CASSLSGREAQHF	TGTGCCAGCAGTTTGAGTGGCAGGGAAGCCCAGCATTTT
-	TRBV15	TRBJ2-5	TRBD2	14	CATSRVGGGETQYF	TGTGCCACCAGCAGAGTCGGCGGGGGAGAGACCCAGTACTTC
-	TRBV7-3	TRBJ2-3	-	15	CASSPRGPNTDTQYF	TGTGCCAGCAGCCCCCGGGGACCCAACACAGATACGCAGTATTTT
-	TRBV19	TRBJ1-2	TRBD1	13	CASSPGGVYGYTF	TGTGCCAGTAGTCCAGGGGGCGTCTATGGCTACACCTTC
-	TRBV27	TRBJ1-6	TRBD1	15	CASRDGQGDNSLLHF	TGTGCCAGCCGAGACGGACAGGGCGACAATTCACTCCTCCACTTT
-	TRBV27	TRBJ1-1	-	14	CASSRHTGDTEAFF	TGTGCCAGCAGTCGCCATACAGGAGACACTGAAGCTTTCTTT
-	TRBV6-1	TRBJ1-2	-	12	CASSEGGYGYTF	TGTGCCAGCAGTGAGGGGGGCTATGGCTACACCTTC
-	TRBV5-1	TRBJ2-5	-	17	CASSLRVLAVPRETQYF	TGCGCCAGCAGCTTGCGGGTGTTGGCAGTTCCAAGAGAGACCCAGTACTTC
-	TRBV2	TRBJ1-2	-	12	CASSDPNYGYTF	TGTGCCAGCAGCGACCCTAACTATGGTTACACCTTC
-	TRBV7-2	TRBJ2-3	-	17	CASSVPVEGRLTDTQYF	TGTGCCAGCAGCGTCCCGGTGGAGGGGAGATTGACAGATACGCAGTATTTT
-	TRBV7-2	TRBJ1-1	-	14	CASSSYRKNTEAFF	TGTGCCAGCAGCTCCTACAGGAAGAACACTGAAGCTTTCTTT
-	TRBV6-2/TRBV6-3	TRBJ2-1	TRBD2	20	CASSYSPASGGPSSYNEQFF	TGTGCCAGCAGTTACTCCCCGGCTAGCGGGGGCCCAAGCTCCTACAATGAGCAGTTCTTC
-	TRBV13	TRBJ1-4	-	14	CASSFRDINEKLFF	TGTGCCAGCAGCTTCCGGGACATAAATGAAAAACTGTTTTTT
-	TRBV4-3	TRBJ2-2	-	19	CASSPRSGAEVGVRGELFF	TGCGCCAGCAGCCCGCGATCTGGGGCCGAGGTTGGGGTTCGTGGGGAGCTGTTTTTT
once	TRBV15	TRBJ1-6	TRBD1	14	CATSSTRGLSPLHF	TGTGCCACCAGCAGCACCAGGGGGTTGTCACCCCTCCACTTT
-	TRBV4-2	TRBJ2-6	-	16	CASSQYAGAGANVLTF	TGTGCCAGCAGCCAATACGCAGGGGCTGGGGCCAACGTCCTGACTTTC
-	TRBV2	TRBJ2-1	TRBD2	20	CASSEVTGTSGFFSYNEQFF	TGTGCCAGCAGTGAAGTGACCGGGACTAGCGGTTTTTTCTCCTACAATGAGCAGTTCTTC
-	TRBV9	TRBJ2-7	-	14	CASTRDLGSYEQYF	TGTGCCAGCACCCGAGACCTCGGCTCCTACGAGCAGTACTTC
-	TRBV7-2	TRBJ2-3	-	16	CASSSRQGRVTDTQYF	TGTGCCAGCAGCTCACGACAGGGGAGGGTGACAGATACGCAGTATTTT
-	TRBV6-2/TRBV6-3	TRBJ2-5	TRBD2	16	CASSPRAGGRQETQYF	TGTGCCAGCAGTCCCCGGGCGGGGGGGCGTCAAGAGACCCAGTACTTC
-	TRBV28	TRBJ2-5	-	11	CASNLPKTQYF	TGTGCCAGCAACCTTCCCAAGACCCAGTACTTC
-	TRBV6-5	TRBJ1-1	TRBD1	13	CASSPGTGFEAFF	TGTGCCAGCAGTCCCGGGACAGGGTTTGAAGCTTTCTTT
-	TRBV24-1	TRBJ2-5	TRBD2	14	CATSTQGLQETQYF	TGTGCCACCAGCACTCAGGGACTACAAGAGACCCAGTACTTC
once	TRBV10-2	TRBJ1-1	-	13	CATSRSKNTEAFF	TGCGCCACCTCAAGATCTAAGAACACTGAAGCTTTCTTT
-	TRBV7-2	TRBJ2-5	-	17	CASSHGRLGLGSETQYF	TGTGCCAGCAGCCACGGACGACTAGGTTTAGGGTCCGAGACCCAGTACTTC
-	TRBV27	TRBJ1-6	TRBD1	15	CASRGDRVYNSPLHF	TGTGCCAGTAGAGGGGACAGAGTCTATAATTCACCCCTCCACTTT
-	TRBV7-2	TRBJ1-5	-	16	CASSFDSRLGNQPQHF	TGTGCCAGCAGCTTTGACAGTCGATTGGGCAATCAGCCCCAGCATTTT
-	TRBV12-3/TRBV12-4	TRBJ1-5	-	12	CASSFDNQPQHF	TGTGCCAGCAGTTTTGACAATCAGCCCCAGCATTTT
-	TRBV6-5	TRBJ1-1	-	11	CASSHRAEAFF	TGTGCCAGCAGCCACCGGGCTGAAGCTTTCTTT
few	TRBV30	TRBJ2-7	-	15	CAWSRPGVGTDEQYF	TGTGCCTGGAGCCGGCCGGGGGTGGGAACTGACGAGCAGTACTTC